Presented here are 18 T cell receptor beta chains from one specimen sequenced in a study of T cells in Graves' hyperthyroidism and ophthalmopathy. TCR beta CDR3 region amplification was performed from RNA transcripts. Researchers ran a first-round RT-PCR on the TCR CDR3 using the HTBI primer set. TCRdb reprocessed the multiplex PCR reads via MiXCR and lists one record per CDR3 protein. The sample records around 500,000 distinct CDR3 sequences, about 22% being singletons. The sequenced sample consisted of blood. Receptors originate from a woman aged 70-85 years with Graves' ophthalmopathy.

The J gene is TRBJ2-3, the V gene TRBV10-1; D ambiguous. CDR1 WNHNN and CDR2 SYGVQD come from the germline V gene (reference sequence). This CDR3 is 9 amino acids long. CDR3 DNA sequence: TGCGCTCGCACAGATACGCAGTATTTT. Amino acids: CARTDTQYF.

This clonotype was found a few times. The chain employs TRBV5-1 and TRBJ1-5; 8 bases agree with TRBD1. There are 16 residues in the CDR3. Unmatched junction bases numbered 6, after V lost 4 bases and J lost 0 bases. Per germline, CDR1 SGHRS and CDR2 YFSETQ. CDR3 amino acids: CASSQGAGASNQPQHF. Written as DNA, the CDR3 is TGCGCCAGCAGCCAGGGGGCAGGAGCTAGCAATCAGCCCCAGCATTTT. Drawing the rest from reference TRBV5-1 and TRBJ1-5, the complete variable domain is KAGVTQTPRYLIKTRGQQVTLSCSPISGHRSVSWYQQTPGQGLQFLFEYFSETQRNKGNFPGRFSGRQFSNSRSEMNVSTLELGDSALYLCASSQGAGASNQPQHFGDGTRLSIL.

This clonotype was observed a handful of times. The rearrangement uses TRBV3-1 and TRBJ2-7; no definite D call. V lost 0 bases and J 4 bases, leaving 10 bases between the germline ends. The CDR3 extends over 14 amino acids. The germline gives CDR1 LGHDT, CDR2 YNNKEL (reference sequence). For the CDR3, the DNA is TGTGCCAGCAGCCAAGAGTACTCCAAATACGAGCAGTACTTC. Residues: CASSQEYSKYEQYF.

The V call is TRBV5-1, the J call TRBJ2-1, with 11 nucleotides matching TRBD1. Germline V CDR1 and CDR2: SGHRS, YFSETQ. J gave up 9 bases and V 4 bases, and 6 bases lay outside the gene matches. The CDR3 has 14 amino acids. The CDR3 loop is CASSRDRGIREQFF. CDR3 DNA sequence: TGCGCCAGCAGCCGGGACAGGGGGATCCGTGAGCAGTTCTTC.

This clonotype was observed a single time. The chain links TRBV5-6 to TRBJ1-6; no clear D gene. This CDR3 is 16 amino acids long. The germline V gene encodes CDR1 SGHDT and CDR2 YYEEEE. V was cut by 3 bases and J by 1 base, with 11 bases left in between. The CDR3 coding sequence is TGTGCCAGCAGCTCGGTTTGGGGATCCTATAATTCACCCCTCCACTTT. As protein: CASSSVWGSYNSPLHF.

This clonotype was detected many times. This chain links TRBV7-2 with TRBJ2-6; no clear D. This CDR3 is built from 15 residues. Germline V gene lookup returns CDR1 SGHTA and CDR2 FQGNSA. The V end was cut by 5 bases, the J end by 1 base, with 9 bases between. The CDR3 DNA sequence: TGTGCCAGCAGCCCGCGAGGATCTGGGGCCAACGTCCTGACTTTC. This sequence encodes CASSPRGSGANVLTF.

The rearrangement uses TRBV4-1 and TRBJ2-7; D perhaps matches TRBD2 (5 bases). With 4 bases removed from V and 6 bases from J, the gap between germline ends came to 16 bases. Per the germline V gene, CDR1 is MGHRA and CDR2 is YSYEKL. The CDR3 has 14 residues. The CDR3 sequence is CASSPPGRPREQYF. The CDR3 DNA follows: TGCGCCAGCAGCCCCCCGGGAAGGCCTCGCGAGCAGTACTTC.

This clonotype has just a few counts. CDR3 loop: CSARDPLSSYTF. The DNA for the CDR3 is TGCAGTGCTAGAGATCCCCTTTCTAGCTACACCTTC. The chain links TRBV20-1 to TRBJ1-2; D unclear. CDR3 length equals 12 residues. From germline, CDR1 is DFQATT and CDR2 SNEGSKA (reference sequence). V was clipped by 0 bases and J by 9 bases, with 11 bases between them.

The chain has TRBV4-3 and TRBJ2-1; no definite D call. Trimming removed 0 bases at V and 0 bases at J, with 12 bases between. The CDR3 is 17 residues long. From germline, CDR1 is LGHNA and CDR2 YSLEER. This CDR3 reads CASSQDWTASSYNEQFF. As DNA, the CDR3 is TGCGCCAGCAGCCAAGATTGGACCGCTAGCTCCTACAATGAGCAGTTCTTC.

This clonotype turned up a few times. The genes are TRBV7-3 and TRBJ2-2; D might be TRBD1 or TRBD2, each matching 5 bases. The CDR3 runs to 18 residues. Per the germline V gene, CDR1 is SGHTA and CDR2 is FQGTGA. The V and J ends lost 2 bases and 2 bases respectively, with 18 bases between them. The CDR3 DNA reads TGTGCCAGCAGCTTAGGAGAGTTCGGGGACGTAAACACCGGGGAGCTGTTTTTT. Its translation: CASSLGEFGDVNTGELFF.

This chain links TRBV19 with TRBJ2-5; 8 nucleotides line up with TRBD1. Losses at the gene ends were 5 bases for V and 3 bases for J; bases not matched to a gene: 5. This CDR3 is 14 amino acids long. Germline CDR1 reads LNHDA; CDR2 reads SQIVND (reference sequence). The CDR3 nucleotides read TGTGCCAGTAGTCGGGACAGGCGTAAAGAGACCCAGTACTTC. It translates to CASSRDRRKETQYF.

V and J are TRBV5-1 and TRBJ2-5; 7 nucleotides align to TRBD2. This CDR3 is 16 amino acids long. Per germline, CDR1 SGHRS and CDR2 YFSETQ. V shed 6 bases and J 2 bases; nucleotides not matched to a gene: 13. The CDR3: CASTRRGGSLQETQYF. Written as DNA, the CDR3 is TGCGCCAGCACCCGGAGGGGCGGGAGCTTACAAGAGACCCAGTACTTC.

This clonotype was counted only a few times. V is TRBV19 and J is TRBJ2-1; 10 bases match TRBD2. Unmatched junction bases numbered 7, after V lost 5 bases and J lost 3 bases. CDR3 size: 16 residues. Germline CDR1 and CDR2: LNHDA and SQIVND (reference sequence). CDR3 loop: CASSLQSSGSYNEQFF. The CDR3 DNA reads as TGTGCCAGTAGTCTTCAATCTAGCGGGAGCTACAATGAGCAGTTCTTC.

This clonotype was observed at least ten times. This rearrangement joins TRBV6-1 to TRBJ2-7; 8 bases line up with TRBD2. This CDR3 comprises 15 residues. Germline V gives CDR1 MNHNS, CDR2 SASEGT. The V gene end was trimmed by 7 bases and the J gene end by 4 bases; junction bases not matched to a gene: 12. The CDR3 protein is CASKPASGRPYEQYF. The CDR3 DNA follows: TGTGCCAGCAAACCCGCTAGCGGGCGGCCATACGAGCAGTACTTC.

This clonotype has just a few counts. The genes are TRBV5-1 and TRBJ1-1; D perhaps matches TRBD1 (5 bases). Germline V gene lookup returns CDR1 SGHRS and CDR2 YFSETQ. Trimming left V 3 bases short and J 0 bases short, with 18 bases between. The CDR3 consists of 17 residues. The chain's CDR3 is CASSSSGRQKLNTEAFF. CDR3 DNA sequence: TGCGCCAGCAGCTCCTCGGGACGCCAGAAATTGAACACTGAAGCTTTCTTT. Full variable domain (rest looked up from reference TRBV5-1 and TRBJ1-1): KAGVTQTPRYLIKTRGQQVTLSCSPISGHRSVSWYQQTPGQGLQFLFEYFSETQRNKGNFPGRFSGRQFSNSRSEMNVSTLELGDSALYLCASSSSGRQKLNTEAFFGQGTRLTVV.

There are a few counts of this clonotype. The V call is TRBV6-1, the J call TRBJ2-4, with TRBD2 identical over 13 bases. V dropped 5 bases and J dropped 1; count of bases not matched to a gene: 14. Germline V gives CDR1 MNHNS, CDR2 SASEGT. The CDR3 runs to 20 residues. The CDR3 protein is CASSTRTSGSPVRAKNIQYF. CDR3 bases: TGTGCCAGCAGTACGCGGACTAGCGGGAGTCCCGTAAGGGCCAAAAACATTCAGTACTTC.

This clonotype showed up many times. The V call is TRBV6-2 or TRBV6-3, the J call TRBJ2-1; D is perhaps TRBD1 (7 bases). The germline V and J ends were trimmed by 7 bases and 1 base, with 11 bases remaining between them. The germline V gene encodes CDR1 MNHEY and CDR2 SVGEGT. The CDR3 is made up of 14 amino acids. The CDR3 nucleotides read TGTGCCAGCAACCCAGGGGGGTCCTACAATGAGCAGTTCTTC. This sequence encodes CASNPGGSYNEQFF.

This chain connects TRBV27 to TRBJ1-1, with 8 positions matching TRBD1. This CDR3 comprises 13 residues. Germline V gene sequence: CDR1 MNHEY, CDR2 SMNVEV (reference sequence). Unmatched junction bases numbered 2, after V lost 7 bases and J lost 1 base. The CDR3 loop reads CASTTGGNTEAFF. The CDR3 region has the DNA TGTGCCAGCACTACAGGGGGGAACACTGAAGCTTTCTTT.